A selection of T cell receptor beta chains follows, all from one sample in a study of radiotherapy plus CTLA-4 blockade in lung cancer. The assay was immunoSEQ multiplex PCR, and TCRdb's table has in-frame clones only and misses some. The table has about 97,000 clones, roughly 79% seen once. The sequenced sample was peripheral blood, obtained from a patient treated with radiotherapy plus ipilimumab. These receptors were collected from a human donor with non-small cell lung cancer who had a partial response to radiotherapy plus ipilimumab. Some clones in this sample may be carry-over from other donors' samples. The CDR3 runs from the conserved cysteine through the conserved F or W. The D gene is left open where the match is weak. The size entry is marked missing in some rows and otherwise reads once, few, many or a size class.

j_gene: TRBJ2-3; d_gene: TRBD2; v_gene: TRBV7-2; abundance: NA; CDR3aa: CASSSQLAVDSTDTQYF; CDR3nt: TGTGCCAGCAGCTCACAACTAGCGGTAGATAGCACAGATACGCAGTATTTT
j_gene: TRBJ2-2; d_gene: NA; v_gene: TRBV19; abundance: NA; CDR3aa: CASSPWRGPNTGELFF; CDR3nt: TGTGCCAGTAGCCCCTGGAGGGGGCCAAACACCGGGGAGCTGTTTTTT
j_gene: TRBJ1-1; d_gene: TRBD1; v_gene: TRBV6-6; abundance: NA; CDR3aa: CASSYRRQGYGTEAFF; CDR3nt: TGTGCCAGCAGTTACAGGAGACAGGGCTACGGCACTGAAGCTTTCTTT
j_gene: TRBJ1-1; d_gene: NA; v_gene: TRBV20-1; abundance: NA; CDR3aa: CSNYRGTEAFF; CDR3nt: TGCAGTAACTACCGGGGTACTGAAGCTTTCTTT
j_gene: TRBJ2-1; d_gene: NA; v_gene: TRBV27; abundance: NA; CDR3aa: CARAGAGLLHNEQFF; CDR3nt: TGTGCCAGGGCGGGGGCAGGGTTGCTCCACAATGAGCAGTTCTTC
j_gene: TRBJ1-3; d_gene: NA; v_gene: TRBV30; abundance: NA; CDR3aa: CAWSRRGATGNTIYF; CDR3nt: TGTGCCTGGAGTCGCCGGGGGGCAACTGGAAACACCATATATTTT
j_gene: TRBJ2-3; d_gene: TRBD2; v_gene: TRBV11-3; abundance: once; CDR3aa: CASSPRGGDTQYF; CDR3nt: TGTGCCAGCAGCCCCCGGGGGGGCGATACGCAGTATTTT
j_gene: TRBJ2-7; d_gene: NA; v_gene: TRBV28; abundance: NA; CDR3aa: CASSWAATYEQYF; CDR3nt: TGTGCCAGCAGTTGGGCAGCCACCTACGAGCAGTACTTC
j_gene: TRBJ2-5; d_gene: NA; v_gene: TRBV28; abundance: NA; CDR3aa: CASGPVAGPKTQYF; CDR3nt: TGTGCCAGCGGCCCCGTGGCAGGGCCCAAGACCCAGTACTTC
j_gene: TRBJ1-4; d_gene: NA; v_gene: TRBV19; abundance: many; CDR3aa: CASSIIGGAEKLFF; CDR3nt: TGTGCCAGTAGTATCATCGGAGGGGCTGAAAAACTGTTTTTT
j_gene: TRBJ2-3; d_gene: NA; v_gene: TRBV7-9; abundance: NA; CDR3aa: CASSETSGTDTQYF; CDR3nt: TGTGCCAGCAGCGAAACTTCGGGCACAGATACGCAGTATTTT
j_gene: TRBJ2-1; d_gene: TRBD2; v_gene: TRBV7-3; abundance: NA; CDR3aa: CASRKLPSGGSNEQFF; CDR3nt: TGTGCCAGCCGTAAACTGCCTAGCGGGGGGTCCAATGAGCAGTTCTTC
j_gene: TRBJ2-7; d_gene: TRBD1; v_gene: TRBV28; abundance: NA; CDR3aa: CATDDRVSYEQYF; CDR3nt: TGTGCCACCGACGACAGGGTCTCCTACGAGCAGTACTTC
j_gene: TRBJ1-2; d_gene: NA; v_gene: TRBV5-4; abundance: NA; CDR3aa: CASSGRANYGYTF; CDR3nt: TGTGCCAGCAGCGGCAGGGCTAACTATGGCTACACCTTC
j_gene: TRBJ2-7; d_gene: NA; v_gene: TRBV27; abundance: few; CDR3aa: CASRYTGTTYEQYF; CDR3nt: TGTGCCAGCAGATACACCGGGACAACCTACGAGCAGTACTTC
j_gene: TRBJ2-1; d_gene: NA; v_gene: TRBV5-4; abundance: NA; CDR3aa: CASSTAVIPRNEQFF; CDR3nt: TGTGCCAGCAGCACTGCGGTTATCCCTCGGAATGAGCAGTTCTTC
j_gene: TRBJ1-2; d_gene: NA; v_gene: TRBV30; abundance: once; CDR3aa: CAWSVGQPKIYGYTF; CDR3nt: TGTGCCTGGAGTGTAGGACAGCCTAAAATTTATGGCTACACCTTC
j_gene: TRBJ2-7; d_gene: NA; v_gene: TRBV2; abundance: few; CDR3aa: CASWGTYEQYF; CDR3nt: TGTGCCTCCTGGGGCACCTACGAGCAGTACTTC
j_gene: TRBJ2-1; d_gene: NA; v_gene: TRBV7-3; abundance: NA; CDR3aa: CASSASARGYNEQFF; CDR3nt: TGTGCCAGCAGCGCGAGCGCCCGGGGGTACAATGAGCAGTTCTTC
j_gene: TRBJ2-7; d_gene: TRBD2; v_gene: TRBV9; abundance: few; CDR3aa: CASSPGAGGYEQYF; CDR3nt: TGTGCCAGCAGTCCAGGGGCGGGGGGCTACGAGCAGTACTTC
j_gene: TRBJ1-1; d_gene: TRBD1; v_gene: TRBV5-6; abundance: NA; CDR3aa: CASSPRTTGYTEAFF; CDR3nt: TGTGCCAGCAGCCCAAGAACGACAGGGTACACTGAAGCTTTCTTT
j_gene: TRBJ1-6; d_gene: NA; v_gene: TRBV19; abundance: NA; CDR3aa: CASRTEGNSPLHF; CDR3nt: TGTGCCAGCAGAACTGAGGGTAATTCACCCCTCCACTTT
j_gene: TRBJ2-5; d_gene: NA; v_gene: TRBV7-2; abundance: NA; CDR3aa: CASSLMASQETQYF; CDR3nt: TGTGCCAGCAGCTTGATGGCAAGCCAAGAGACCCAGTACTTC
j_gene: TRBJ2-6; d_gene: NA; v_gene: TRBV7-9; abundance: NA; CDR3aa: CASSPSTGPGANVLTF; CDR3nt: TGTGCCAGCAGCCCGTCGACAGGACCTGGGGCCAACGTCCTGACTTTC
j_gene: TRBJ1-1; d_gene: NA; v_gene: TRBV25-1; abundance: NA; CDR3aa: CASSESGRNTEAFF; CDR3nt: TGTGCCAGCAGTGAATCCGGGAGGAACACTGAAGCTTTCTTT
j_gene: TRBJ2-3; d_gene: NA; v_gene: TRBV6-1; abundance: NA; CDR3aa: CASSATGSTDTQYF; CDR3nt: TGTGCCAGCAGTGCGACAGGTAGCACAGATACGCAGTATTTT
j_gene: TRBJ2-1; d_gene: TRBD2; v_gene: TRBV15; abundance: NA; CDR3aa: CATSRASGRANEQFF; CDR3nt: TGTGCCACCAGCAGAGCTAGCGGGAGGGCGAATGAGCAGTTCTTC
j_gene: TRBJ2-7; d_gene: TRBD1; v_gene: TRBV7-9; abundance: NA; CDR3aa: CASSLARTGVNEQYF; CDR3nt: TGTGCCAGCAGCTTAGCCAGGACAGGGGTGAACGAGCAGTACTTC
j_gene: TRBJ2-3; d_gene: TRBD2; v_gene: TRBV28; abundance: NA; CDR3aa: CASSPGEREGTDTQYF; CDR3nt: TGTGCCAGCAGTCCTGGCGAGCGGGAGGGAACAGATACGCAGTATTTT
j_gene: TRBJ1-2; d_gene: NA; v_gene: TRBV30; abundance: NA; CDR3aa: CAANREVQGYTF; CDR3nt: TGTGCGGCTAACAGGGAAGTTCAAGGCTACACCTTC
j_gene: TRBJ1-2; d_gene: TRBD1; v_gene: TRBV29-1; abundance: NA; CDR3aa: CSVDRGTGTNYGYTF; CDR3nt: TGCAGCGTTGACCGGGGGACAGGGACAAACTATGGCTACACCTTC
j_gene: TRBJ1-1; d_gene: NA; v_gene: TRBV6-5; abundance: NA; CDR3aa: CASSQRGRPSSGAFF; CDR3nt: TGTGCCAGCAGTCAGCGGGGCAGGCCCAGCTCGGGAGCTTTCTTT
j_gene: TRBJ1-4; d_gene: NA; v_gene: TRBV7-9; abundance: NA; CDR3aa: CASSVTGTTNEKLFF; CDR3nt: TGTGCCAGCAGCGTAACAGGCACAACTAATGAAAAACTGTTTTTT
j_gene: TRBJ2-7; d_gene: TRBD2; v_gene: TRBV5-4; abundance: NA; CDR3aa: CASSLELAGSYEQYF; CDR3nt: TGTGCCAGCAGCTTGGAACTAGCGGGCTCCTACGAGCAGTACTTC
j_gene: TRBJ2-2; d_gene: NA; v_gene: TRBV2; abundance: NA; CDR3aa: CASSPLWRGGELFF; CDR3nt: TGTGCCAGCAGTCCACTTTGGAGGGGCGGGGAGCTGTTTTTT
j_gene: TRBJ1-3; d_gene: NA; v_gene: TRBV2; abundance: few; CDR3aa: CASLRQAGNTIYF; CDR3nt: TGTGCCAGCCTGAGACAAGCTGGAAACACCATATATTTT
j_gene: TRBJ1-2; d_gene: NA; v_gene: TRBV19; abundance: few; CDR3aa: CASSMRKFYGYTF; CDR3nt: TGTGCCAGTAGTATGAGGAAGTTCTATGGCTACACCTTC
j_gene: TRBJ1-1; d_gene: TRBD1; v_gene: TRBV6-5; abundance: NA; CDR3aa: CASRQTGGTEAFF; CDR3nt: TGTGCCAGCAGACAGACAGGGGGCACTGAAGCTTTCTTT
j_gene: TRBJ2-1; d_gene: NA; v_gene: TRBV5-4; abundance: NA; CDR3aa: CASSLDGVTYNEQFF; CDR3nt: TGTGCCAGCAGCTTGGACGGGGTTACCTACAATGAGCAGTTCTTC
j_gene: TRBJ2-5; d_gene: TRBD2; v_gene: TRBV4-2; abundance: NA; CDR3aa: CASSQGFLAGGRGMETQYF; CDR3nt: TGTGCCAGCAGCCAAGGGTTCCTAGCGGGGGGGCGGGGTATGGAGACCCAGTACTTC
j_gene: TRBJ2-7; d_gene: TRBD2; v_gene: TRBV5-1; abundance: NA; CDR3aa: CASKGTSDSYEQYF; CDR3nt: TGCGCCAGTAAGGGGACTAGCGACTCCTACGAGCAGTACTTC
j_gene: TRBJ2-1; d_gene: TRBD2; v_gene: TRBV27; abundance: NA; CDR3aa: CASSLFSFRVSGGGNEQFF; CDR3nt: TGTGCCAGCAGTTTGTTCTCCTTTCGGGTGAGCGGGGGGGGCAATGAGCAGTTCTTC
j_gene: TRBJ1-1; d_gene: TRBD1; v_gene: TRBV11-3; abundance: NA; CDR3aa: CASNLQGKDTEAFF; CDR3nt: TGTGCCAGCAACCTACAGGGGAAGGACACTGAAGCTTTCTTT
j_gene: TRBJ1-2; d_gene: NA; v_gene: TRBV18; abundance: NA; CDR3aa: CASSPRESKANYGYTF; CDR3nt: TGTGCCAGCTCACCAAGGGAGAGTAAGGCTAACTATGGCTACACCTTC
j_gene: TRBJ2-3; d_gene: NA; v_gene: TRBV9; abundance: once; CDR3aa: CASSPHPRADTQYF; CDR3nt: TGTGCCAGCAGCCCGCACCCCCGGGCAGATACGCAGTATTTT
j_gene: TRBJ2-5; d_gene: TRBD1; v_gene: TRBV9; abundance: NA; CDR3aa: CASSAIPGQGEETQYF; CDR3nt: TGTGCCAGCAGCGCCATTCCGGGACAGGGAGAAGAGACCCAGTACTTC
j_gene: TRBJ2-7; d_gene: NA; v_gene: TRBV4-1; abundance: NA; CDR3aa: CASSQRQANYEQYF; CDR3nt: TGCGCCAGCAGCCAGAGACAGGCTAACTACGAGCAGTACTTC
j_gene: TRBJ2-7; d_gene: TRBD2; v_gene: TRBV27; abundance: NA; CDR3aa: CASSFGTSGYEQYF; CDR3nt: TGTGCCAGCAGTTTCGGGACTAGCGGATACGAGCAGTACTTC
j_gene: TRBJ2-7; d_gene: TRBD2; v_gene: TRBV5-1; abundance: few; CDR3aa: CASSQRTSGARSYEQYF; CDR3nt: TGCGCCAGCAGCCAACGGACTAGCGGGGCCCGTAGCTACGAGCAGTACTTC
j_gene: TRBJ1-6; d_gene: TRBD1; v_gene: TRBV18; abundance: NA; CDR3aa: CASSGTGGYRSPLHF; CDR3nt: TGTGCCAGCTCAGGAACAGGGGGCTATCGATCACCCCTCCACTTT
j_gene: TRBJ1-5; d_gene: TRBD1; v_gene: TRBV7-2; abundance: NA; CDR3aa: CASSLHRGTNQPQHF; CDR3nt: TGTGCCAGCAGCTTACACAGGGGCACCAATCAGCCCCAGCATTTT
j_gene: TRBJ2-2; d_gene: NA; v_gene: TRBV18; abundance: NA; CDR3aa: CASSPRRYDQGSGELFF; CDR3nt: TGTGCCAGCTCACCACGTCGCTACGATCAGGGTAGCGGGGAGCTGTTTTTT
j_gene: TRBJ2-7; d_gene: TRBD1; v_gene: TRBV7-8; abundance: NA; CDR3aa: CASSQGGVRSYEQYF; CDR3nt: TGTGCCAGCAGCCAAGGGGGCGTGAGGAGCTACGAGCAGTACTTC